One sample yielded the 28 T cell receptor beta chains listed below, sequenced in a study of CD8+ T cells in alopecia areata. Extracted from the samples, RNA was reverse transcribed into cDNA to serve as the sequencing template. The data were produced by immunoSEQ multiplex PCR, yet TCRdb's version contains in-frame clones alone and is incomplete. The data hold 150,000 to 200,000 clones, with 64% observed a single time. Described treatment: oral pan-JAK inhibitor, 5-10 mg twice daily. The sequencing here drew on CD4+ T cells sorted from blood, taken at approximately week 49, from a patient treated with tofacitinib. These receptors were taken from a human donor with alopecia areata.

This chain links TRBV25-1 with TRBJ1-2, with 7 positions matching TRBD1. Trimming at V came to 4 bases and at J to 7 bases, leaving 12 bases not matched to a gene. The CDR3 extends over 15 amino acids. The germline V gene encodes CDR1 MGHDK and CDR2 SYGVNS. In nucleotides, the CDR3 is TGTGCCAGCAGTGCGACCGCAGGGGGTCGTGCTGGCTACACCTTC. The encoded protein is CASSATAGGRAGYTF.

This clone has a single count. This chain connects TRBV2 to TRBJ2-1, with TRBD1 matching over 10 bases. Trimming cost V 3 bases and J 7 bases; bases outside gene matches: 6. The CDR3 is made up of 15 amino acids. Per germline, CDR1 SNHLY and CDR2 FYNNEI. The CDR3 protein is CASSEDRGIRNEQFF. CDR3 nucleotide sequence: TGTGCCAGCAGTGAGGACAGGGGGATTCGGAATGAGCAGTTCTTC.

The rearrangement uses TRBV5-6 and TRBJ2-7; possible D gene TRBD2, 6 bases. The length of the CDR3 is 12 residues. V dropped 1 base and J dropped 6 bases, with 8 bases sitting between them. Germline values: CDR1 SGHDT, CDR2 YYEEEE. CDR3 loop: CASSLPGLEQYF. The CDR3 nucleotides are TGTGCCAGCAGCTTGCCGGGACTCGAGCAGTACTTC. Together with reference TRBV5-6 and TRBJ2-7, the CDR3 gives the full variable domain: DAGVTQSPTHLIKTRGQQVTLRCSPKSGHDTVSWYQQALGQGPQFIFQYYEEEERQRGNFPDRFSGHQFPNYSSELNVNALLLGDSALYLCASSLPGLEQYFGPGTRLTVT.

CDR3 nucleotides: TGTGCCAGCAGTCGACTCGTAGAGACCCAGTACTTC. The encoded protein is CASSRLVETQYF. This chain joins TRBV2 and TRBJ2-5, with D unclear. CDR1 and CDR2 (germline): SNHLY, FYNNEI. Trimming took 5 bases from V and 4 from J, leaving 8 bases between them. The CDR3 covers 12 residues.

This clone is a singleton in its sample. The chain links TRBV7-9 to TRBJ1-2, with 8 bases lining up with TRBD1. Germline V gene data show CDR1 as SEHNR and CDR2 as FQNEAQ (reference sequence). The CDR3 covers 13 residues. The V gene end was trimmed by 5 bases and the J gene end by 3 bases; junction bases not matched to a gene: 2. CDR3 loop: CASSADRDYGYTF. The CDR3 nucleotides are TGTGCCAGCAGCGCGGACAGGGACTATGGCTACACCTTC.

This clone was seen a handful of times. V gene TRBV4-3 combines with J gene TRBJ1-5, with 8 bases identical to TRBD1. Germline trimming cut 4 bases from V and 5 bases from J; bases unmatched to any gene: 7. The CDR3 runs 15 residues. CDR1 is LGHNA, CDR2 YSLEER, per germline. CDR3 amino acids: CASSPRATGDQPQHF. The CDR3 bases are TGCGCCAGCAGCCCAAGGGCGACAGGGGATCAGCCCCAGCATTTT.

The chain links TRBV30 to TRBJ2-3; the D is unclear. CDR1 is GTSNPN and CDR2 is SVGIG in the germline V gene (reference sequence). The CDR3 loop spans 11 amino acids. V lost 2 bases and J 2 bases, leaving 2 bases between the germline ends. The CDR3 DNA follows: TGTGCCTGGAGTTTCACAGATACGCAGTATTTT. Protein sequence: CAWSFTDTQYF.

A few counts support this clone. The rearrangement links TRBV9 to TRBJ2-1; no clear D. The CDR3 consists of 14 residues. CDR1 is SGDLS, CDR2 YYNGEE, per germline. Trimming stripped 4 bases from V and 7 bases from J, with 15 bases between. The CDR3 sequence is CASSSSGLSNEQFF. DNA for the CDR3: TGTGCCAGCAGCTCATCGGGTTTAAGTAATGAGCAGTTCTTC.

The V call is TRBV4-3, the J call TRBJ2-7; TRBD2 matches at 7 bases. This CDR3 has 14 amino acids. The J segment lost 4 bases and the V segment lost 0 bases, leaving 3 bases of the junction unmatched. Germline CDR1 is LGHNA and CDR2 is YSLEER. CDR3 sequence reads: CASSQDGRGYEQYF. The CDR3, as DNA: TGCGCCAGCAGCCAAGATGGGAGGGGATACGAGCAGTACTTC.

The chain employs TRBV11-3 and TRBJ2-5; D call uncertain. The germline V gene has CDR1 SGHNT and CDR2 YENEEA. The CDR3 is 14 amino acids. V was clipped by 3 bases and J by 1 base, with 9 bases between them. The CDR3 is CASSFSGVQETQYF. The CDR3 coding sequence is TGTGCCAGCAGCTTCTCGGGCGTCCAAGAGACCCAGTACTTC. Looking up the rest from reference TRBV11-3 and TRBJ2-5 gives the full variable domain: EAGVVQSPRYKIIEKKQPVAFWCNPISGHNTLYWYLQNLGQGPELLIRYENEEAVDDSQLPKDRFSAERLKGVDSTLKIQPAELGDSAVYLCASSFSGVQETQYFGPGTRLLVL.

This clone has more than one count but fewer than ten. The chain recombines TRBV10-3 with TRBJ2-1; possibly TRBD1 or TRBD2 for D (6 bases each). The CDR3 runs to 14 residues. Germline loops: CDR1 ENHRY, CDR2 SYGVKD. V gave up 2 bases and J gave up 6 bases, with 11 bases separating them. The CDR3 reads CAISEEGGFNEQFF. The CDR3 DNA reads TGTGCCATCAGTGAGGAGGGGGGTTTCAATGAGCAGTTCTTC.

This clone was observed once. V usage is TRBV30 and J usage is TRBJ2-5, with a weak D call TRBD1 (7 bases). CDR1 is GTSNPN and CDR2 is SVGIG in the germline V gene (reference sequence). Trimming shortened V by 7 bases and J by 5 bases, and 20 bases separated the two germline ends. The CDR3 consists of 14 residues. CDR3 bases: TGTGCCTTCTCTCAGGGGGGAGAGAGTGAGACCCAGTACTTC. Its protein is CAFSQGGESETQYF.

The chain uses TRBV30 and TRBJ1-1; 8 nucleotides agree with TRBD1. This CDR3 has 13 residues. CDR1 and CDR2 (germline): GTSNPN, SVGIG (reference sequence). J lost 5 bases, V lost 4 bases, and 6 bases had no gene match. The CDR3 DNA follows: TGTGCCTGGAACCCGGACAGGGATACTGAAGCTTTCTTT. As protein: CAWNPDRDTEAFF.

This chain uses TRBV5-4 with TRBJ1-2; no reliable D call. CDR1 and CDR2 from the germline V gene are SGHNT and YYREEE (reference sequence). Trimming left V 4 bases short and J 5 bases short, with 12 bases between. The CDR3 runs 13 residues. CDR3 in amino acids: CASSPGSEYGYTF. CDR3 DNA: TGTGCCAGCAGCCCCGGGAGCGAATATGGCTACACCTTC.

This clone appeared a single time. The DNA for the CDR3 is TGCGCCAGCAGCGTAAACCCCGGGACAGGTAATGTCCTGACTTTC. Translation gives CASSVNPGTGNVLTF. The chain links TRBV5-1 to TRBJ2-6, with TRBD1 matching 8 bases. The V gene's germline CDR1 is SGHRS and CDR2 YFSETQ. The CDR3 consists of 15 residues. J lost 13 bases, V lost 4 bases, and 13 bases had no gene match.

The V call is TRBV11-3, the J call TRBJ1-1; D uncertain. The V end lost 0 bases, the J end lost 10 bases, and 9 bases lay between the germline ends. The CDR3 runs 12 residues. The germline CDR1 and CDR2 sequences are SGHNT and YENEEA. The CDR3 sequence is CASSLDQTRAFF. The CDR3 DNA sequence: TGTGCCAGCAGCTTAGATCAGACCAGAGCTTTCTTT.

This clone has just a few counts. The gene calls are TRBV7-2 and TRBJ2-7; 8 bases are shared with TRBD1. CDR3 length: 14 amino acids. Germline V gene lookup returns CDR1 SGHTA and CDR2 FQGNSA. The trim removed 4 bases at V and 2 bases at J, leaving 4 bases unmatched. In nucleotides, the CDR3 is TGTGCCAGCAGCTCTGGACAGGGCCCCTACGAGCAGTACTTC. It encodes CASSSGQGPYEQYF.

The chain uses TRBV25-1 and TRBJ2-3; 7 nucleotides match TRBD1. V lost 8 bases and J lost 4; bases outside the gene matches: 9. CDR1 and CDR2 from the germline V gene are MGHDK and SYGVNS. This CDR3 contains 14 residues. As DNA, the CDR3 is TGTGCCAGCCATATGTCCACAGGGGCAGATACGCAGTATTTT. Its protein product is CASHMSTGADTQYF.

This clone was recorded a few times. The rearrangement links TRBV7-2 to TRBJ1-1; the D is unclear. V dropped 5 bases and J dropped 3 bases, with 10 bases sitting between them. The CDR3 has 13 residues. Per the germline V gene, CDR1 is SGHTA and CDR2 is FQGNSA. CDR3: CASSLDLDTEAFF. The CDR3 DNA is TGTGCCAGCAGCCTAGATCTAGACACTGAAGCTTTCTTT.

The chain has TRBV27 and TRBJ1-1, with TRBD1 matching 7 bases. After removal of 5 bases from V and 5 bases from J, the junction contained 5 bases not matched to a gene. There are 13 residues in the CDR3. Germline CDR1 and CDR2: MNHEY and SMNVEV (reference sequence). CDR3 nucleotides: TGTGCCAGCAGTCGACAGGGACAGACTGAAGCTTTCTTT. Amino acid sequence: CASSRQGQTEAFF.

V and J are TRBV6-1 and TRBJ2-6; D is uncertain. V shed 2 bases and J shed 0 bases, with 2 bases lying between them. The CDR3 spans 14 residues. The V gene's germline CDR1 is MNHNS and CDR2 SASEGT. CDR3 sequence (DNA): TGTGCCAGCAGTGAATCCTCTGGGGCCAACGTCCTGACTTTC. The encoded protein is CASSESSGANVLTF.

V and J are TRBV30 and TRBJ2-1, with TRBD2 matching over 8 bases. Germline CDR1 GTSNPN, CDR2 SVGIG (reference sequence). Trimming took 4 bases from V and 7 from J; bases not matched to a gene: 9. This CDR3 has 14 amino acids. CDR3 in amino acids: CAWTNGGARNEQFF. The DNA for the CDR3 is TGTGCCTGGACGAACGGGGGGGCGAGGAATGAGCAGTTCTTC.

This chain uses TRBV11-2 with TRBJ2-1; D tentatively reads TRBD1 or TRBD2 (5 bases each). Trimming removed 5 bases from V and 6 bases from J, with 14 bases in between. CDR3 length equals 14 residues. Germline CDR1 and CDR2: SGHAT and FQNNGV. The CDR3 coding sequence is TGTGCCAGCAGCCAAGAAACCGGGACCAATGAGCAGTTCTTC. It encodes CASSQETGTNEQFF.

V and J are TRBV7-8 and TRBJ2-3; D remains unclear. The CDR3 totals 16 residues. Deletions cut 5 bases from V and 2 bases from J, with 17 bases between. Germline values: CDR1 SGHVS, CDR2 FQNEAQ. The CDR3 region has the DNA TGTGCCAGCAGCCCCGGTCTTGGGGTCGACACAGATACGCAGTATTTT. It encodes CASSPGLGVDTDTQYF.

A few counts support this clone. This chain uses TRBV14 with TRBJ1-2, with 7 bases lining up with TRBD1. After removal of 4 bases from V and 2 bases from J, the junction contained 1 base not matched to a gene. CDR1 is SGHDN and CDR2 is FVKESK in the germline V gene. This CDR3 is built from 13 residues. The chain's CDR3 is CASSPDRNYGYTF. CDR3 coding DNA: TGTGCCAGCAGCCCGGACAGGAACTATGGCTACACCTTC.

The CDR3 sequence is CASSLRENTEAFF. The CDR3 region has the DNA TGTGCCAGCAGCCTAAGGGAGAACACTGAAGCTTTCTTT. The genes are TRBV7-9 and TRBJ1-1; the D is unclear. The CDR3 length is 13 residues. Germline assignment: CDR1 SEHNR and CDR2 FQNEAQ (reference sequence). With 5 bases removed from V and 1 base from J, the gap between germline ends came to 8 bases.

J is TRBJ2-7 and V is TRBV10-3; D gene unclear. V was shortened by 0 bases and J by 5 bases, with 11 bases between the two germline ends. CDR3 length: 14 amino acids. Per germline, CDR1 ENHRY and CDR2 SYGVKD. The CDR3 region is CAISESSGLDEQYF. Written as DNA, the CDR3 is TGTGCCATCAGTGAGTCTAGTGGGTTGGACGAGCAGTACTTC.

The chain joins TRBV4-3 to TRBJ1-2; D is unclear. Deletions cut 0 bases from V and 4 bases from J, with 9 bases between. The CDR3 contains 14 residues. Germline loops: CDR1 LGHNA, CDR2 YSLEER. For the CDR3, the DNA is TGCGCCAGCAGCCAAGACCTACATTCCTATGGCTACACCTTC. Its translation: CASSQDLHSYGYTF.